Sequencing of this T cell receptor beta chain was carried out in a study of T cell responses to AZD1222 COVID-19 vaccine. Study details: Researchers grouped second doses given at about 4 or about 12 weeks into one pool.

This clone was picked up one time. TCRdb's table, derived via immunoSEQ multiplex PCR, lists solely in-frame clones and lacks some. The data contain 95,000 to 150,000 clones, 88% of them singletons. The CDR3 runs 15 residues. V lost 4 bases, J lost 8 bases, and 8 bases stayed unmatched. The germline V gene has CDR1 LGHNA and CDR2 YSLEER. The clonotype comes from an adult in good health. V gene TRBV4-3 combines with J gene TRBJ2-1, with 10 bases that match TRBD1. Sequencing was performed on peripheral blood, taken on day 0 of AZD1222 vaccination. Here the CDR3 reads CASSPSTGGWDEQFF. CDR3 nucleotide sequence: TGCGCCAGCAGCCCGTCGACAGGGGGCTGGGATGAGCAGTTCTTC.